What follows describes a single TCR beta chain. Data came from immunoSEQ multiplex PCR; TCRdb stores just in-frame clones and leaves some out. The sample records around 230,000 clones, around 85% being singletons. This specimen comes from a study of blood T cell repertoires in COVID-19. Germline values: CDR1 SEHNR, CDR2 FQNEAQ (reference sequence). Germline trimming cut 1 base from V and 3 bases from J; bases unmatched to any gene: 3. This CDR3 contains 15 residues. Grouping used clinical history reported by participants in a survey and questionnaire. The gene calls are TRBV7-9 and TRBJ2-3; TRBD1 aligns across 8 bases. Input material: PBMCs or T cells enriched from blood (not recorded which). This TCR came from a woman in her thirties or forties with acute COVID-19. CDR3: CASSLGQGATDTQYF. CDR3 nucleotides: TGTGCCAGCAGCTTAGGCCAGGGGGCGACAGATACGCAGTATTTT.